This T cell receptor (beta chain) derives from a study of cytomegalovirus exposure and HLA in healthy donors. Background on the study: Counted in an early data release were tens of millions of unique TCRs from HLA-typed donors.

The study ran its PCR with 60 Vbeta and 13 Jbeta primers. The table came from immunoSEQ multiplex PCR; TCRdb's copy has only in-frame clones and leaves some out. The sample shows 200,000 or so clones, more than 75% of them seen only once. The CDR3 runs to 12 residues. V lost 8 bases and J lost 9, with 14 bases in between. Germline loops: CDR1 SNHLY, CDR2 FYNNEI. Comment on this clone: The antigen remains unidentified.

Findings and caveats of the study: In an earlier analysis, productive rearrangement rates for most beta V segments clustered near 87% or 30%. The study reported that TCR beta sequences accurately predicted HLA-A and HLA-B alleles in most subjects.

Input material: PBMCs. This chain links TRBV2 with TRBJ2-1; D is undetermined. This clonotype was obtained from a woman aged 35 to 49 in good health and CMV-seronegative. The CDR3 nucleotides read TGTGCCAGCCGCATCGAGCATTCTGAGCAGTTCTTC. Amino acid sequence: CASRIEHSEQFF.